This T cell receptor (beta chain) stems from a study of beta chain features in type 1 diabetes. Study-level information: The examined sorted cells totaled fewer than 140 million across samples.

CD45RO/CCR7/CD25/CD127/CD95/CD27 sorting isolated CD4+ naive, central memory, regulatory and stem cell-like memory cells. Germline V lookup: CDR1 MGHRA, CDR2 YSYEKL. The V end was cut by 1 base, the J end by 0 bases, with 15 bases between. The CDR3 contains 18 residues. As for this clone: Its antigen is currently unknown.

All of the isolated RNA was reverse transcribed, so expressed TCRB transcripts were sequenced. The assay was immunoSEQ multiplex PCR, and TCRdb's table has in-frame clones only and misses some. The table lists 250,000 or so clones, 11% to 15% of them singletons. Study outcomes and limitations: People with Type 1 diabetes carried modestly yet significantly shorter TCRB CDR3s in all four CD4+ subsets. Individuals with type 1 diabetes displayed fewer insertions and more deletions at VDJ junctions. Healthy donors had naive, central memory and Treg TCRB repertoires that appeared less similar than those seen among patients.

The chain links TRBV4-1 to TRBJ1-4; D is undetermined. Sequenced: naive CD4+ T cells from blood. The sequence was collected from a man younger than 40 with type 1 diabetes. Here the CDR3 DNA reads TGCGCCAGCAGCCAAGGATCGGCGGTCGGGGCAACTAATGAAAAACTGTTTTTT. It specifies CASSQGSAVGATNEKLFF.